This T cell receptor beta chain emerged from a study of T-cell memory formation after mild COVID-19. Trimming took 3 bases from V and 3 from J, leaving 6 bases between them. Germline V gene data show CDR1 as SGHRS and CDR2 as YFSETQ. The length of the CDR3 is 12 residues. Study conclusions and caveats: A balance of CD4 and CD8 characterized clones contracting day 15 to 85, whereas later expanders leaned CD4+. Pre-infection memory harbored some responding clones, suggesting cross-reactive memory joined.

TCR alpha and TCR beta cDNA libraries with sample barcodes and UMIs came from 5'RACE using constant-segment primers. A single record per CDR3 protein comes from TCRdb applying MiXCR to the 5' RACE reads. The repertoire holds hundreds of thousands of distinct CDR3 sequences, with 15% to 20% as singletons. This clonotype turned up a few times. The antigen is undetermined. The chain combines TRBV5-1 with TRBJ2-5; D gene uncertain. The receptor was isolated from a young man who had mild COVID-19 (a few samples of this study predate the infection). Cell type and time point are not known. Material for sequencing was PBMCs or a T cell subset sorted from them (not recorded which). CDR3 sequence: CASSSRKETQYF. CDR3 in DNA: TGCGCCAGCAGCTCCAGAAAAGAGACCCAGTACTTC.